The 19 T cell receptor beta chains reported below all come from one sample, sequenced in a study of blood T cell repertoires in COVID-19. Assay used: immunoSEQ multiplex PCR; TCRdb lists only in-frame clones, some missing. The sample lists around 290,000 clones, 80% to 95% seen once, with approximately 1.2% in the top ten. Sequenced input: PBMCs or T cells enriched from blood (not recorded which). The receptors shown here come from a woman in her twenties or thirties who had recovered from COVID-19.

The chain couples TRBV3-1 (or the pseudogene TRBV3-2) to TRBJ1-1; the D is unclear. This CDR3 spans 13 amino acids. Trimming pared 0 bases from V and 9 bases from J, leaving 11 bases between. The germline V gene encodes CDR1 LGHDT and CDR2 YNNKEL (reference sequence). DNA for the CDR3: TGTGCCAGCAGCCAAGATCGGGGTCTACAAGCTTTCTTT. Its protein product is CASSQDRGLQAFF.

This chain links TRBV4-3 with TRBJ1-5; the D gene is possibly TRBD1 (5 bases). CDR1 and CDR2 (germline): LGHNA, YSLEER. Trimming stripped 0 bases from V and 10 bases from J, with 13 bases between. There are 14 residues in the CDR3. The CDR3 region has the DNA TGCGCCAGCAGCCAAGATCGCAGGGTGGGTCCCCAGCATTTT. This translates into CASSQDRRVGPQHF.

This chain uses TRBV19 with TRBJ1-2, with 7 bases that match TRBD1. The germline V gene encodes CDR1 LNHDA and CDR2 SQIVND (reference sequence). The CDR3 loop spans 16 amino acids. The V segment lost 3 bases and the J segment 4 bases; nucleotides outside the gene matches: 11. This CDR3 is CASSIQRSGQSYGYTF. The CDR3 DNA reads TGTGCCAGTAGTATTCAGCGCTCGGGACAGAGCTATGGCTACACCTTC.

V usage is TRBV5-4 and J usage is TRBJ2-1; 9 bases line up with TRBD2. CDR1 SGHNT and CDR2 YYREEE come from the germline V gene (reference sequence). CDR3 length equals 16 residues. J was trimmed by 1 base and V by 1 base; bases with no gene match: 3. The CDR3 loop reads CASSLPSGKSYNEQFF. CDR3 nucleotides: TGTGCCAGCAGCTTGCCTAGCGGGAAATCCTACAATGAGCAGTTCTTC. Based on the CDR3 plus reference TRBV5-4 and TRBJ2-1, the full variable domain is ETGVTQSPTHLIKTRGQQVTLRCSSQSGHNTVSWYQQALGQGPQFIFQYYREEENGRGNFPPRFSGLQFPNYSSELNVNALELDDSALYLCASSLPSGKSYNEQFFGPGTRLTVL.

The rearrangement links TRBV3-1 (or the pseudogene TRBV3-2) to TRBJ2-1; 7 bases match TRBD2. The CDR3 runs 16 residues. The germline CDR1 and CDR2 sequences are LGHDT and YNNKEL (reference sequence). With 0 bases clipped from V and 4 bases from J, the junction kept 6 bases outside the gene matches. The chain's CDR3 is CASSQDPGGFYNEQFF. The CDR3 DNA sequence: TGTGCCAGCAGCCAAGATCCGGGGGGATTTTACAATGAGCAGTTCTTC.

This rearrangement joins TRBV11-2 to TRBJ2-7, with 9 bases that match TRBD1. Germline V CDR1 and CDR2: SGHAT, FQNNGV. Trimming cost V 5 bases and J 3 bases; bases outside gene matches: 5. This CDR3 has 14 amino acids. CDR3 DNA sequence: TGTGCCAGCAGCCAGGGGGGACAGGGCTACGAGCAGTACTTC. This sequence encodes CASSQGGQGYEQYF. Full variable domain (missing parts from reference TRBV11-2 and TRBJ2-7): EAGVAQSPRYKIIEKRQSVAFWCNPISGHATLYWYQQILGQGPKLLIQFQNNGVVDDSQLPKDRFSAERLKGVDSTLKIQPAKLEDSAVYLCASSQGGQGYEQYFGPGTRLTVT.

The rearrangement joins TRBV7-2 to TRBJ1-5; 7 bases agree with TRBD1. V shed 5 bases and J 6 bases; nucleotides not matched to a gene: 7. CDR3 size: 14 residues. Germline V gene data show CDR1 as SGHTA and CDR2 as FQGNSA. In nucleotides, the CDR3 is TGTGCCAGCAGCCCTACAGGGGAGGCTCAGCCCCAGCATTTT. Protein product: CASSPTGEAQPQHF. Using reference TRBV7-2 and TRBJ1-5 for the parts outside the CDR3, the full variable domain is GAGVSQSPSNKVTEKGKDVELRCDPISGHTALYWYRQSLGQGLEFLIYFQGNSAPDKSGLPSDRFSAERTGGSVSTLTIQRTQQEDSAVYLCASSPTGEAQPQHFGDGTRLSIL.

This clone has only one observation. The chain couples TRBV18 to TRBJ1-3; D remains ambiguous. V lost 3 bases and J lost 0, with 9 bases in between. The length of the CDR3 is 15 residues. The germline CDR1 and CDR2 sequences are KGHSH and LQKENI. The CDR3 region is CASSPTSGSGNTIYF. In nucleotides, the CDR3 is TGTGCCAGCTCACCTACCTCCGGCTCTGGAAACACCATATATTTT.

CDR3 coding DNA: TGTGCCAGCAGCCCTCCCCGCGGACAGGGATTAAATTCACCCCTCCACTTT. Protein product: CASSPPRGQGLNSPLHF. The V and J genes are TRBV5-4 and TRBJ1-6; 8 positions agree with TRBD1. The ends lost 4 bases at V and 7 bases at J; junction bases unmatched: 13. The CDR3 is made up of 17 amino acids. Germline V gene lookup returns CDR1 SGHNT and CDR2 YYREEE (reference sequence). The whole variable domain, filled in from reference TRBV5-4 and TRBJ1-6, reads ETGVTQSPTHLIKTRGQQVTLRCSSQSGHNTVSWYQQALGQGPQFIFQYYREEENGRGNFPPRFSGLQFPNYSSELNVNALELDDSALYLCASSPPRGQGLNSPLHFGNGTRLTVT.

The chain combines TRBV6-4 with TRBJ2-1; D possibly corresponds to TRBD2 (6 bases). V dropped 5 bases and J dropped 3 bases, with 11 bases sitting between them. CDR1 and CDR2 (germline): MRHNA, SNTAGT. The CDR3 runs to 14 residues. CDR3 region: CASSSAGNYNEQFF. In DNA, the CDR3 is TGTGCCAGCAGTTCCGCGGGGAACTACAATGAGCAGTTCTTC.

The chain couples TRBV9 to TRBJ2-2, with D maybe TRBD2 (6 bases). Trimming cost V 3 bases and J 0 bases, with 12 bases left between them. The length of the CDR3 is 16 residues. Germline V gene lookup returns CDR1 SGDLS and CDR2 YYNGEE. The CDR3 sequence is CASSGSGLPNTGELFF. CDR3 bases: TGTGCCAGCAGCGGATCGGGACTCCCGAACACCGGGGAGCTGTTTTTT.

V is TRBV15 and J is TRBJ1-1; possibly TRBD1 for D (5 bases). V lost 1 base to trimming and J lost 4 bases, with 16 bases between them. The germline V gene encodes CDR1 LNHNV and CDR2 YYDKDF (reference sequence). The CDR3 covers 16 residues. CDR3 bases: TGTGCCACCAGCAGAGCCTCAGGGAGGGGACGCACTGAAGCTTTCTTT. Residues: CATSRASGRGRTEAFF.

The chain carries TRBV9 and TRBJ1-2, with D perhaps TRBD1 (5 bases). Germline V CDR1 and CDR2: SGDLS, YYNGEE. The CDR3 runs to 13 residues. Trimming left V 2 bases short and J 3 bases short, with 8 bases between. The DNA for the CDR3 is TGTGCCAGCAGCGTTCAGGGTCACTATGGCTACACCTTC. Protein: CASSVQGHYGYTF. The full variable domain, in which reference TRBV9 and TRBJ1-2 provide the parts outside the CDR3, is DSGVTQTPKHLITATGQRVTLRCSPRSGDLSVYWYQQSLDQGLQFLIQYYNGEERAKGNILERFSAQQFPDLHSELNLSSLELGDSALYFCASSVQGHYGYTFGSGTRLTVV.

The chain employs TRBV6-5 and TRBJ2-5; 9 positions match TRBD1. The germline CDR1 and CDR2 sequences are MNHEY and SVGAGI. V was pared by 5 bases and J by 5 bases, with 9 bases of the junction left unmatched. This CDR3 has 15 residues. CDR3 nucleotide sequence: TGTGCCAGCAGTCTAACCGGGACAGGGACGGAGACCCAGTACTTC. This codes for CASSLTGTGTETQYF.

This chain connects TRBV23-1 to TRBJ2-3; tentatively, D is TRBD2 (6 bases). TRBV23-1 is classed as an ORF, of uncertain function. CDR3 length equals 13 residues. Trimming shortened V by 11 bases and J by 0 bases, and 12 bases separated the two germline ends. DNA of the CDR3: TGCGCCTGGCGGGACCCTAGCACAGATACGCAGTATTTT. Its protein is CAWRDPSTDTQYF.

This chain joins TRBV15 and TRBJ2-2; 9 positions agree with TRBD2. Germline loops: CDR1 LNHNV, CDR2 YYDKDF (reference sequence). The CDR3 sequence is 16 residues long. The V gene end was trimmed by 7 bases and the J gene end by 6 bases; junction bases not matched to a gene: 12. CDR3 loop: CATTQSGGRVAGELFF. In DNA, the CDR3 is TGTGCCACCACCCAGAGTGGCGGGAGGGTGGCCGGGGAGCTGTTTTTT.

This sequence joins TRBV10-3 and TRBJ2-3, with D possibly matching TRBD2 (5 bases). Germline-derived CDR1 and CDR2 are ENHRY and SYGVKD. This CDR3 spans 18 amino acids. V was shortened by 0 bases and J by 1 base, with 17 bases between the two germline ends. The CDR3 here is CAISESLAKVMGTDTQYF. The CDR3 bases are TGTGCCATCAGTGAGTCGTTAGCGAAAGTAATGGGCACAGATACGCAGTATTTT.

The chain carries TRBV2 and TRBJ2-1; 15 bases agree with TRBD2. The CDR3 has 14 residues. The ends lost 8 bases at V and 8 bases at J; junction bases unmatched: 4. Germline lookup yields CDR1 SNHLY and CDR2 FYNNEI. The CDR3 coding sequence is TGTGCCAGCGGGACTAGCGGGAGGTCGTATGAGCAGTTCTTC. Residues: CASGTSGRSYEQFF. The full variable domain, with the rest looked up from reference TRBV2 and TRBJ2-1, is EPEVTQTPSHQVTQMGQEVILRCVPISNHLYFYWYRQILGQKVEFLVSFYNNEISEKSEIFDDQFSVERPDGSNFTLKIRSTKLEDSAMYFCASGTSGRSYEQFFGPGTRLTVL.

V and J are TRBV14 and TRBJ2-2; D remains unclear. V shed 4 bases and J shed 1 base, with 7 bases lying between them. This CDR3 is built from 14 residues. Per the germline V gene, CDR1 is SGHDN and CDR2 is FVKESK. The CDR3 DNA reads as TGTGCCAGCAGCCCAGACTTGAACACCGGGGAGCTGTTTTTT. Amino acid sequence: CASSPDLNTGELFF.